This T cell receptor beta chain was retrieved from a study of graft-versus-host responses after intestinal transplantation. The table came from immunoSEQ multiplex PCR; TCRdb's copy has only in-frame clones and leaves some out. Of about 120,000 clones detected, about 92% appear once; the ten largest clones hold roughly 1.2%. As for this clone: No antigen is known for it.

This CDR3 comprises 14 residues. The germline CDR1 and CDR2 sequences are SQVTM and ANQGSEA. V lost 4 bases and J lost 1, with 13 bases in between. The material was unstimulated CD8+ T cells sorted from spleen or lymph node cells, obtained before transplant. The clonotype originates from a human donor who was the organ donor for an intestinal transplant. The gene calls are TRBV29-1 and TRBJ1-1; weak D call: TRBD1 (6 bases). CDR3 amino acids: CSVARQVGNTEAFF. In nucleotides, the CDR3 is TGCAGCGTTGCACGACAGGTAGGGAACACTGAAGCTTTCTTT.